The T cell receptor (beta chain) described here comes from a study of T cell responses to AZD1222 COVID-19 vaccine. Worth noting for this clone: Its matching antigen is unknown.

The data were produced by immunoSEQ multiplex PCR, yet TCRdb's version contains in-frame clones alone and is incomplete. The top ten clones hold 3.5% to 5% of a sample with approximately 120,000 clones, about 85% of them seen once. Second-dose groups at about 4 or about 12 weeks were pooled. Findings of the study overall: Seropositive AZD1222 recipients at baseline numbered only 6 or 7.

Trimming took 5 bases from V and 6 from J; bases not matched to a gene: 8. The germline V gene has CDR1 SEHNR and CDR2 FQNEAQ (reference sequence). The CDR3 has 15 amino acids. The receptor's source is an adult who received the AZD1222 COVID-19 vaccine. The gene calls are TRBV7-9 and TRBJ2-4; TRBD2 matches 9 bases. Sample: peripheral blood, taken 28 days after the second AZD1222 dose. The CDR3 is CASSPRGGAGNIQYF. CDR3 bases: TGTGCCAGCAGCCCCCGCGGGGGGGCGGGAAACATTCAGTACTTC.